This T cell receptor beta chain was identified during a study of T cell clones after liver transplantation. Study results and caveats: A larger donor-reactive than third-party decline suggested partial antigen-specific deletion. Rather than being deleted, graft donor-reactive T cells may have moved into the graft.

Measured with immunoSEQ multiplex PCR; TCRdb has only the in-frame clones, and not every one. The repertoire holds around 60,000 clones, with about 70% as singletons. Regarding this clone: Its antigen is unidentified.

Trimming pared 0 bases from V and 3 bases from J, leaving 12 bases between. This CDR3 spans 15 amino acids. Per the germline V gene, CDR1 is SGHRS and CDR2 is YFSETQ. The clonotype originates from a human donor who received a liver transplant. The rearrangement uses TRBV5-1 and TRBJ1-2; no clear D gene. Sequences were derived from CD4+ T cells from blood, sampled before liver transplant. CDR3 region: CASSLASSEDYGYTF. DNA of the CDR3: TGCGCCAGCAGCTTGGCGTCATCTGAGGACTATGGCTACACCTTC.